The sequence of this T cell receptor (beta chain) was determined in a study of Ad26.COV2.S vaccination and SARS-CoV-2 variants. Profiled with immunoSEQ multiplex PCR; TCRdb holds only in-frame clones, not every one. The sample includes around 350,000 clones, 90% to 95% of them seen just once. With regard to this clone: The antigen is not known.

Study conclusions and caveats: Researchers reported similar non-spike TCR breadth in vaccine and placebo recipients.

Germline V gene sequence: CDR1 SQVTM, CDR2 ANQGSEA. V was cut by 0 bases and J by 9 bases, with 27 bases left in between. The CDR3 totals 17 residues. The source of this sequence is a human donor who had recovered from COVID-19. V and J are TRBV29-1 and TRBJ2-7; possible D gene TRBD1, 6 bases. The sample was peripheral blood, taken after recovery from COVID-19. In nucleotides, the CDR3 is TGCAGCGTTGAAGAGTTTCGGTACGATCAGGGGTATTGGGGGCAGTACTTC. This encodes CSVEEFRYDQGYWGQYF.